This T cell receptor (beta chain) was obtained from a study of identical twins. CDR1 and CDR2 (germline): SEHNR, FQNEAQ (reference sequence). The CDR3 has 12 residues. V was pared by 5 bases and J by 4 bases, with 8 bases between. Using its own MiXCR run on the 5' RACE reads, TCRdb lists one record per CDR3 protein. The data show approximately 260,000 distinct CDR3 sequences, about 14% seen once. Healthy Caucasians alone served as donors. The chain is built from TRBV7-9 and TRBJ1-1; D unresolved. The specimen was memory (CD45RO+) T cells sorted from blood. This clonotype was obtained from a woman younger than 30 in good health. The CDR3 sequence: CASSASSTEAFF. As DNA, the CDR3 is TGTGCCAGCAGCGCGTCTAGCACTGAAGCTTTCTTT.